This T cell receptor (beta chain) came from a study of blood T cells in healthy people across ages. Study-wide results and limits: Long-lived donors carried more naive CD4+ cells and greater diversity than aged donors.

From germline, CDR1 is SGHTA and CDR2 FQGNSA. V was shortened by 5 bases and J by 11 bases, with 10 bases between the two germline ends. The CDR3 spans 11 residues. A J-beta primer mix and a sample-barcoded 5' primer were used in a second PCR of roughly 7 to 12 cycles. Tags on each cDNA molecule came from a template-switch adaptor with 12 random nucleotides. There were at least 3 million CDR3-containing paired-end reads obtained from each sample. TCRdb ran MiXCR on the 5' RACE reads and lists one entry per CDR3 protein. The sample has approximately 810,000 distinct CDR3 sequences, roughly 26% seen once. This clonotype was seen a handful of times. Antigen specificity is unknown. Isolation per sample recovered at least 6.5 million PBMCs.

The chain is built from TRBV7-2 and TRBJ1-3; D not resolved. The sample taken for sequencing was blood. This TCR derives from a woman aged 80 or over in good health. DNA of the CDR3: TGTGCCAGCAGCCGCGCGAGCCCCATATATTTT. Translating gives CASSRASPIYF. The complete variable domain, with remaining parts taken from reference TRBV7-2 and TRBJ1-3, reads GAGVSQSPSNKVTEKGKDVELRCDPISGHTALYWYRQSLGQGLEFLIYFQGNSAPDKSGLPSDRFSAERTGGSVSTLTIQRTQQEDSAVYLCASSRASPIYFGEGSWLTVV.